The entry below gives a single T cell receptor (beta chain) sequence along with its context. CDR3 length: 15 residues. V lost 3 bases to trimming and J lost 5 bases; unmatched junction nucleotides: 4. In germline, CDR1 is LNHDA, CDR2 SQIVND (reference sequence). This sample was taken from a study of blood T cell repertoires in COVID-19. Study-level information: In each case, the material was cDNA or gDNA derived from T cells, B-cell-depleted T cells, or PBMCs.

Patients from Seattle were sampled longitudinally, starting during active infection. As handled by the study authors: The authors estimated nucleated cell counts from reference gene primer amplification. Sequencing used immunoSEQ multiplex PCR; TCRdb keeps in-frame clones, though not all of them. The V and J calls and clone size are taken from that table; D and trimming were inferred from the DNA. The sample yields around 94,000 clones, roughly 92% seen once. The rearrangement uses TRBV19 and TRBJ2-1; 10 bases match TRBD2. This TCR was sampled from a woman in her 50s with COVID-19, enrolled during active disease. The sample comprised peripheral blood. CDR3 in amino acids: CASSILAGGNNEQFF. CDR3 nucleotide sequence: TGTGCCAGTAGTATTTTAGCGGGGGGTAACAATGAGCAGTTCTTC. Full variable domain (outside the CDR3, taken from reference TRBV19 and TRBJ2-1): DGGITQSPKYLFRKEGQNVTLSCEQNLNHDAMYWYRQDPGQGLRLIYYSQIVNDFQKGDIAEGYSVSREKKESFPLTVTSAQKNPTAFYLCASSILAGGNNEQFFGPGTRLTVL.